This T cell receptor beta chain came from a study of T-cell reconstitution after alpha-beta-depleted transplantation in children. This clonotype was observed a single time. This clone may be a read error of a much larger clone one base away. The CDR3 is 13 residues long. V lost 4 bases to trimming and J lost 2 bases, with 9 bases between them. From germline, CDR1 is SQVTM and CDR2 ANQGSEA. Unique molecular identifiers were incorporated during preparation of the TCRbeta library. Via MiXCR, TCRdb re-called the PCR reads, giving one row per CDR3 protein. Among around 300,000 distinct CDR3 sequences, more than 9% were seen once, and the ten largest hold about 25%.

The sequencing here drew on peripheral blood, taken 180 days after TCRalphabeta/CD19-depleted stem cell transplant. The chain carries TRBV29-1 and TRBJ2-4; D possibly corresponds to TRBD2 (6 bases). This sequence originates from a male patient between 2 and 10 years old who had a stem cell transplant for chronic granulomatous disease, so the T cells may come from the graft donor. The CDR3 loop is CSVATSTKNIQYF. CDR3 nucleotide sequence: TGCAGCGTTGCGACTAGTACCAAAAACATTCAGTACTTC.